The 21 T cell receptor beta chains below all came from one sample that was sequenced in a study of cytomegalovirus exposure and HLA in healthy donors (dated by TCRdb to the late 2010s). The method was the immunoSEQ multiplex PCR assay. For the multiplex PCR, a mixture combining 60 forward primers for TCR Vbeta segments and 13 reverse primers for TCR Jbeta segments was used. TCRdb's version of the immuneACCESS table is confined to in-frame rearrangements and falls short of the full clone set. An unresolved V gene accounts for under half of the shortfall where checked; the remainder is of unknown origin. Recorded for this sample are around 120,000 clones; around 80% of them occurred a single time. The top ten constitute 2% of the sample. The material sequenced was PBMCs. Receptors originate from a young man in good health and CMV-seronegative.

DNA of the CDR3: TGTGCCAGCAGCTTAATACGGTGGCGGCTAGCGGGAGACAATGAGCAGTTCTTC. Translating gives CASSLIRWRLAGDNEQFF. This sequence joins TRBV11-2 and TRBJ2-1, with 10 bases that match TRBD2. The CDR3 extends over 18 amino acids. Germline loops: CDR1 SGHAT, CDR2 FQNNGV. V lost 2 bases and J lost 5; bases outside the gene matches: 12.

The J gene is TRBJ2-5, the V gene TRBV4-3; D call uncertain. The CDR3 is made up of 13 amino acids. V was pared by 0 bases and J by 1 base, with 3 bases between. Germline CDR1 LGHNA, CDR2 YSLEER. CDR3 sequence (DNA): TGCGCCAGCAGCCAAGACTCCCAAGAGACCCAGTACTTC. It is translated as CASSQDSQETQYF.

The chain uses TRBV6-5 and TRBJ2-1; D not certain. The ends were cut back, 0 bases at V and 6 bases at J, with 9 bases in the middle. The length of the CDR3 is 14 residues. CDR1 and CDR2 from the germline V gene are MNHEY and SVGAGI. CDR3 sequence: CASSYSGRSNEQFF. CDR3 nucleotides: TGTGCCAGCAGTTACTCGGGTAGGAGCAATGAGCAGTTCTTC.

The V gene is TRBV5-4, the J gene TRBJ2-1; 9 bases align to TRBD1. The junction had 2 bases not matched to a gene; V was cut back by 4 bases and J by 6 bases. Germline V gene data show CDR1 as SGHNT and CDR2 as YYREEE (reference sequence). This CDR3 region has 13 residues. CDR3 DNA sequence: TGTGCCAGCAGCAGGGACAGGGCCAATGAGCAGTTCTTC. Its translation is CASSRDRANEQFF.

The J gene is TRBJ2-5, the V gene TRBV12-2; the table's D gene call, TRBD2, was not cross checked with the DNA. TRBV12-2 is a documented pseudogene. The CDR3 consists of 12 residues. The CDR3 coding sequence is TGTGCAAGTCGCACCCGGGATTTGGCGGAGTACTTC. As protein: CASRTRDLAEYF.

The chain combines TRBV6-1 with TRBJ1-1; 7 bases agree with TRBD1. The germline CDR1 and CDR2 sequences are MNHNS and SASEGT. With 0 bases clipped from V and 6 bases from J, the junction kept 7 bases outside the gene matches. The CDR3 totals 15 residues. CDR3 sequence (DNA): TGTGCCAGCAGTGAAGCGGGCAGGGGGAGTGCTGAAGCTTTCTTT. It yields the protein CASSEAGRGSAEAFF.

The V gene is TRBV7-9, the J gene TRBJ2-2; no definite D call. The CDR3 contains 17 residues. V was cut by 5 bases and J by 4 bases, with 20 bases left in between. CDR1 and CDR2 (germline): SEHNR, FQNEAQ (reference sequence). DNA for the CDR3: TGTGCCAGCAGCACCCGACTGCATTCACAAGGCACCGGGGAGCTGTTTTTT. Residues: CASSTRLHSQGTGELFF.

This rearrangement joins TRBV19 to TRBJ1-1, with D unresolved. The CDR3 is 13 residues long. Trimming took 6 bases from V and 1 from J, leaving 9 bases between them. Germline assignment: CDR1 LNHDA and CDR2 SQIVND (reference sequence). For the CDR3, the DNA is TGTGCCAGTAGCTGGGCTCCGAACACTGAAGCTTTCTTT. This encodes CASSWAPNTEAFF.

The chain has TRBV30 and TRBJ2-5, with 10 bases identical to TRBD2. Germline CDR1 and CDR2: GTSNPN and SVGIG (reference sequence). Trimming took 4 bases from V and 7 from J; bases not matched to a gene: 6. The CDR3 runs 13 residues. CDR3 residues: CAWNLAGAGTQYF. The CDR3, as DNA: TGTGCCTGGAATCTAGCGGGAGCCGGGACCCAGTACTTC.

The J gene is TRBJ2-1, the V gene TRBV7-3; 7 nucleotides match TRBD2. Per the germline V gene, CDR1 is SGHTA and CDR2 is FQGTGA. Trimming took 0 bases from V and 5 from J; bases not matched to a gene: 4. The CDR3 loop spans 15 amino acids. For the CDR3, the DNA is TGTGCCAGCAGCTTAACTAGCGGGTACAACAATGAGCAGTTCTTC. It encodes CASSLTSGYNNEQFF.

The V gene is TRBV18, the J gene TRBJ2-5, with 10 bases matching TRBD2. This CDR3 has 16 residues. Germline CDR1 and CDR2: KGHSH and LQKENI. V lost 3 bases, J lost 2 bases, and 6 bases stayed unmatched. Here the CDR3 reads CASSPLAGDLQETQYF. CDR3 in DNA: TGTGCCAGCTCACCCCTAGCGGGAGATTTGCAAGAGACCCAGTACTTC.

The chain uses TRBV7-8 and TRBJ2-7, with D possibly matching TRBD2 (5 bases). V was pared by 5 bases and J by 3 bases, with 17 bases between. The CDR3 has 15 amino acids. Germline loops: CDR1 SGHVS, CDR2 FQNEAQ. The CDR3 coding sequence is TGTGCCAGCAGCCCCTCGGGATTCCCCGACTACGAGCAGTACGTC. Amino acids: CASSPSGFPDYEQYV.

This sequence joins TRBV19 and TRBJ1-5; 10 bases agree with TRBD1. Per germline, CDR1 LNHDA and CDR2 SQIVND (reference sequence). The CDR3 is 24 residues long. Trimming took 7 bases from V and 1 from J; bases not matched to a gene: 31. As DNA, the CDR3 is TGTGCCAGTATCTGCGGGGACAGGGGTGTTTCAAATGTCCGAACCAAATTGAGCAATCAGCCCCAGCATTTT. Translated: CASICGDRGVSNVRTKLSNQPQHF.

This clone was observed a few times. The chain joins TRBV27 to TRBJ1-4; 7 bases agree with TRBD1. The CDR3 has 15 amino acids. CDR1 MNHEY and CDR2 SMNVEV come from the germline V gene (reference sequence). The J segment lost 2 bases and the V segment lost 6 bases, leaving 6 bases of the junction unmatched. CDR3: CASRQRQGTNEKLFF. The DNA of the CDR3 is TGTGCCAGCAGACAGCGACAGGGCACTAATGAAAAACTGTTTTTT. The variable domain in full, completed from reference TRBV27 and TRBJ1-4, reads EAQVTQNPRYLITVTGKKLTVTCSQNMNHEYMSWYRQDPGLGLRQIYYSMNVEVTDKGDVPEGYKVSRKEKRNFPLILESPSPNQTSLYFCASRQRQGTNEKLFFGSGTQLSVL.

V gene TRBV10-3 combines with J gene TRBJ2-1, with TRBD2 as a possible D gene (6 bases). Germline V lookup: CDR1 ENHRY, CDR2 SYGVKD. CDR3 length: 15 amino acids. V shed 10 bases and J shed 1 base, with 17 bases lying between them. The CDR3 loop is CASSIVAASYNEQFF. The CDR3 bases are TGTGCCAGTTCCATAGTAGCGGCGTCCTACAATGAGCAGTTCTTC.

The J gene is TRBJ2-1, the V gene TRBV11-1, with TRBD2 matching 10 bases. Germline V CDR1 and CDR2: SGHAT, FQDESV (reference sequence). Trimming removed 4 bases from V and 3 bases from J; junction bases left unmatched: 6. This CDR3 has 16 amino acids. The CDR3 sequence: CASSSSGSARYNEQFF. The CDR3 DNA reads TGTGCCAGCAGCTCTAGCGGGAGCGCCCGCTACAATGAGCAGTTCTTC.

The CDR3 nucleotides are TGTGCCAGCAGTCGAAACCCGGGACAGGGGGTAGATTATGGCTACACCTTC. This codes for CASSRNPGQGVDYGYTF. The rearrangement links TRBV28 to TRBJ1-2; 11 positions agree with TRBD1. From germline, CDR1 is MDHEN and CDR2 SYDVKM. This CDR3 contains 17 residues. V gave up 5 bases and J gave up 5 bases; unmatched junction bases: 13.

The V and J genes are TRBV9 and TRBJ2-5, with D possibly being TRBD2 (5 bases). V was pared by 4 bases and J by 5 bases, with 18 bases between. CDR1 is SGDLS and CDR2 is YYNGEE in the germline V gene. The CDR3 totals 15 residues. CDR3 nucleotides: TGTGCCAGCAGCCAAGGAACTAGAGGTTGGGAGACCCAGTACTTC. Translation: CASSQGTRGWETQYF.

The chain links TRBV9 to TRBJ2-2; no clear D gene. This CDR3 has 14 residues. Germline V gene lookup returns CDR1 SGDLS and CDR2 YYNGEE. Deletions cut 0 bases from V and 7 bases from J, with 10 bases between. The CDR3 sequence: CASSVDGRSGELFF. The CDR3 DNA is TGTGCCAGCAGCGTAGATGGGCGCAGCGGGGAGCTGTTTTTT.

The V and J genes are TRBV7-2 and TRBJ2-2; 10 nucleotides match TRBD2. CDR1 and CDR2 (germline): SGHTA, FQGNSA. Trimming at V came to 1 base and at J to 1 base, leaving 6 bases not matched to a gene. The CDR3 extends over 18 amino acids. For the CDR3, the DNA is TGTGCCAGCAGCTTAGGGTGGGCTAGCGGGAGGAACACCGGGGAGCTGTTTTTT. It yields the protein CASSLGWASGRNTGELFF.

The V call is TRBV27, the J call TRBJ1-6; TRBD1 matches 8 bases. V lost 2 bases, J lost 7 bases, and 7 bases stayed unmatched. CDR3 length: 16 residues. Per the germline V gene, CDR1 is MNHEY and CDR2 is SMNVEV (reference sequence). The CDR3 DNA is TGTGCCAGCAGTTTAGGTGGACAGGGATGGAATTCACCCCTCCACTTT. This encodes CASSLGGQGWNSPLHF.